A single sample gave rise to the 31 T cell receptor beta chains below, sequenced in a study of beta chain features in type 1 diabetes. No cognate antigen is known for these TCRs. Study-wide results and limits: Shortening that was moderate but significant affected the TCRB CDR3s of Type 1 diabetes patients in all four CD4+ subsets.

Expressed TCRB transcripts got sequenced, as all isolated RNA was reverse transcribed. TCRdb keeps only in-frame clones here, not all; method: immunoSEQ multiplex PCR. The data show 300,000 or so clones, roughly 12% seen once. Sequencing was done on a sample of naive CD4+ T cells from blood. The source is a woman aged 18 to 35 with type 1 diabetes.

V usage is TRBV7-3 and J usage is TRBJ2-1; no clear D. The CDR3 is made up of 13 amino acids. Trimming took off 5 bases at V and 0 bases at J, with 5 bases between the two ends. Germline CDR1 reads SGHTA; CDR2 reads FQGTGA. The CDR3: CASSPNSYNEQFF. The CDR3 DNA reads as TGTGCCAGCAGCCCCAACTCCTACAATGAGCAGTTCTTC.

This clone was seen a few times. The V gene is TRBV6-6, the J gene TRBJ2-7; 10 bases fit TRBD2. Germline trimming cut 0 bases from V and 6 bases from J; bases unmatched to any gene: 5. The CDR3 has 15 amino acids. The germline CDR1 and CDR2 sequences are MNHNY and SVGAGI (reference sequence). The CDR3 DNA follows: TGTGCCAGCAGTTACTCGGTCCGACTAGCGGGCGAGCAGTACTTC. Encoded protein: CASSYSVRLAGEQYF.

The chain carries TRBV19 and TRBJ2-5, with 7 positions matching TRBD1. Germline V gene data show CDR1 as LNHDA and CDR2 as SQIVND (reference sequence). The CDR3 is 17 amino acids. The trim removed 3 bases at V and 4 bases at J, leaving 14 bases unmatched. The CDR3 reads CASSIATGAPLRETQYF. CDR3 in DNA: TGTGCCAGTAGTATCGCCACAGGGGCGCCGCTCCGAGAGACCCAGTACTTC. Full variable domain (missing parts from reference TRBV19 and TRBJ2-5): DGGITQSPKYLFRKEGQNVTLSCEQNLNHDAMYWYRQDPGQGLRLIYYSQIVNDFQKGDIAEGYSVSREKKESFPLTVTSAQKNPTAFYLCASSIATGAPLRETQYFGPGTRLLVL.

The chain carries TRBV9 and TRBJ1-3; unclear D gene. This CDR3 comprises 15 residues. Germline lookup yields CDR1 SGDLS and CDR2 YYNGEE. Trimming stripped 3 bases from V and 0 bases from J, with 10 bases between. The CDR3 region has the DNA TGTGCCAGCAGCGCCCGGGATAGCTCTGGAAACACCATATATTTT. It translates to CASSARDSSGNTIYF.

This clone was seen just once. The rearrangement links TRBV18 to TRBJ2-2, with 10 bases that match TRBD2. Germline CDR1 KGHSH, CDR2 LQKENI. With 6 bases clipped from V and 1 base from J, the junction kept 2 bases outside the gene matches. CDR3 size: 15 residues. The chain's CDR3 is CASSWTSGNTGELFF. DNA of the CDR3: TGTGCCAGCTCTTGGACTAGCGGGAACACCGGGGAGCTGTTTTTT.

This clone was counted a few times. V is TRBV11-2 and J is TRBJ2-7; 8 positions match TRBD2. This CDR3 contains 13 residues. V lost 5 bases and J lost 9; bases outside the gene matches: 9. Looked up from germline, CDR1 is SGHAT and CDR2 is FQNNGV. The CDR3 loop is CASSRTSSLTQYV. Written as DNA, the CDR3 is TGTGCCAGCAGCCGGACTAGCAGTCTAACGCAGTACGTC.

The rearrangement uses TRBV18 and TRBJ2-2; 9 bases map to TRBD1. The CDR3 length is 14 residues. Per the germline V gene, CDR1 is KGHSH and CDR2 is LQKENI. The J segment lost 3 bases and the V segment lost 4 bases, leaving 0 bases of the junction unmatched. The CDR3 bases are TGTGCCAGCTCACGGACAGGGGACACCGGGGAGCTGTTTTTT. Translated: CASSRTGDTGELFF.

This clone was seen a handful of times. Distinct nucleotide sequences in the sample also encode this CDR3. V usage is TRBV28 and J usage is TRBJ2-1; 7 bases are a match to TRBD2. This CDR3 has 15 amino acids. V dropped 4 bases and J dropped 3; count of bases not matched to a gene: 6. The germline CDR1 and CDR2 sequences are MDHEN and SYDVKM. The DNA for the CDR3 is TGTGCCAGCAGTTCTAGCGGAACGAACTACAATGAGCAGTTCTTC. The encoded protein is CASSSSGTNYNEQFF.

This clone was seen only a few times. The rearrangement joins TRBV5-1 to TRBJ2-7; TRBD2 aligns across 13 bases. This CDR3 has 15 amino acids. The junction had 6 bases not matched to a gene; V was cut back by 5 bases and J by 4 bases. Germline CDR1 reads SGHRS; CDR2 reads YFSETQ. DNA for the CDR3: TGCGCCAGCAGGCCCTGGACTAGCGGGAGTTACGAGCAGTACTTC. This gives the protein CASRPWTSGSYEQYF.

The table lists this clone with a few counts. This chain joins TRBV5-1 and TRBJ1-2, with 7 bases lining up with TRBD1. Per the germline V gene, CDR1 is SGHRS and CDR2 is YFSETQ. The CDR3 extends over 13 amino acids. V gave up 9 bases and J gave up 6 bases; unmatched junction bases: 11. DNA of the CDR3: TGCGCCACTGCAAGAGGACAGGACGATGGCTACACCTTC. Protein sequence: CATARGQDDGYTF.

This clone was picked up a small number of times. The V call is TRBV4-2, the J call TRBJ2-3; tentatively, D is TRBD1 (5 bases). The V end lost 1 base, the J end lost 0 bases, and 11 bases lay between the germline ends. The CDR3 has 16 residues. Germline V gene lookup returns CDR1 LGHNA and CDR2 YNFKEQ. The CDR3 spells CASSQAQGTSTDTQYF. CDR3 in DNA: TGTGCCAGCAGCCAAGCCCAGGGCACTAGCACAGATACGCAGTATTTT.

CDR3 sequence: CASSFRQALEQFF. In nucleotides, the CDR3 is TGTGCCAGCAGCTTCCGACAAGCCCTTGAGCAGTTCTTC. This rearrangement joins TRBV7-2 to TRBJ2-1; D uncertain. The V end was cut by 3 bases, the J end by 9 bases, with 12 bases between. The CDR3 consists of 13 residues. Per germline, CDR1 SGHTA and CDR2 FQGNSA.

The CDR3 is CASSLAGLQAGPTDTQYF. CDR3 DNA sequence: TGCGCCAGCAGCTTGGCGGGTCTGCAAGCGGGCCCCACAGATACGCAGTATTTT. J is TRBJ2-3 and V is TRBV5-1, with a tentative D call TRBD2 (6 bases). With 0 bases removed from V and 2 bases from J, the gap between germline ends came to 19 bases. CDR1 SGHRS and CDR2 YFSETQ come from the germline V gene. CDR3 length equals 18 residues.

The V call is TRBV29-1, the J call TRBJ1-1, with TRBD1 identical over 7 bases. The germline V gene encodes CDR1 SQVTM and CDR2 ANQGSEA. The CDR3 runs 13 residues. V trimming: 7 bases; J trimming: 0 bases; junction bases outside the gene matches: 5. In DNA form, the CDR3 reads TGCAGCGCGGAGGGACAGATGAACACTGAAGCTTTCTTT. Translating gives CSAEGQMNTEAFF.

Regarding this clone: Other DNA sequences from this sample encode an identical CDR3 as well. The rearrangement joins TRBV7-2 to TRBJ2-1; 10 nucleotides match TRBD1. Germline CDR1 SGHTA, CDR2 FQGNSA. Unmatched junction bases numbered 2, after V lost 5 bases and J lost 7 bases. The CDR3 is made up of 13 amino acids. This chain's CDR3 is CASSPGQGNEQFF. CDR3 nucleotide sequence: TGTGCCAGCAGCCCGGGACAGGGGAATGAGCAGTTCTTC.

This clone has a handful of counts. CDR3 region: CATSRGGGIGEKLFF. The DNA for the CDR3 is TGTGCCACCAGCAGAGGAGGGGGAATCGGTGAAAAACTGTTTTTT. The chain couples TRBV15 to TRBJ1-4; D perhaps matches TRBD1 (6 bases). Trimming pared 1 base from V and 7 bases from J, leaving 13 bases between. In germline, CDR1 is LNHNV, CDR2 YYDKDF (reference sequence). This CDR3 contains 15 residues. The full variable domain, its missing parts supplied by reference TRBV15 and TRBJ1-4, is DAMVIQNPRYQVTQFGKPVTLSCSQTLNHNVMYWYQQKSSQAPKLLFHYYDKDFNNEADTPDNFQSRRPNTSFCFLDIRSPGLGDTAMYLCATSRGGGIGEKLFFGSGTQLSVL.

The DNA of the CDR3 is TGTGCCAGCAGCCAAAGGACTAGGGAGCAGTTCTTC. It specifies CASSQRTREQFF. The J gene is TRBJ2-1, the V gene TRBV14, with 7 bases fitting TRBD2. The CDR3 sequence is 12 residues long. The germline V gene has CDR1 SGHDN and CDR2 FVKESK. V was clipped by 2 bases and J by 10 bases; unmatched bases: 2.

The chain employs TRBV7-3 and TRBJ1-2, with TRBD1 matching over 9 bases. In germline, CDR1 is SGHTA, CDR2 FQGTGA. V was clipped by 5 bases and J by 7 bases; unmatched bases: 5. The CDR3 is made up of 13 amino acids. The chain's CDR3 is CASSPGTGPGYTF. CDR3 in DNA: TGTGCCAGCAGCCCAGGGACAGGGCCTGGCTACACCTTC.

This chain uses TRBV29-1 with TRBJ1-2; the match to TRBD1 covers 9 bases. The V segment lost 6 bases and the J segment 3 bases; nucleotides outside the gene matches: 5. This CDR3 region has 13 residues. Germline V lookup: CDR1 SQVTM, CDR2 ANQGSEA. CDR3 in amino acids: CSVGQGMDYGYTF. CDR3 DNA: TGCAGCGTCGGACAGGGGATGGACTATGGCTACACCTTC.

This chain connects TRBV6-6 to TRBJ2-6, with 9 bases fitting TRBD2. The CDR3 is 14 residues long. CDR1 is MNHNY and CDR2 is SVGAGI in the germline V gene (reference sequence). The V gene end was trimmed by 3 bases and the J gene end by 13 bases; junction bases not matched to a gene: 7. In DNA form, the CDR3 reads TGTGCCAGCAGTTATAGCGGGAGTCACAAGGTCCTGACTTTC. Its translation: CASSYSGSHKVLTF.

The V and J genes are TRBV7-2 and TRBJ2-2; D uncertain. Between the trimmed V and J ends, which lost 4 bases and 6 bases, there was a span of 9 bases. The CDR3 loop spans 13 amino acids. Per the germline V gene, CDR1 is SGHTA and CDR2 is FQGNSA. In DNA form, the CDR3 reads TGTGCCAGCAGCTCCCTAGGATCCGGGGAGCTGTTTTTT. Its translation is CASSSLGSGELFF. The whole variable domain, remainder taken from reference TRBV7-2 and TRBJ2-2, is GAGVSQSPSNKVTEKGKDVELRCDPISGHTALYWYRQSLGQGLEFLIYFQGNSAPDKSGLPSDRFSAERTGGSVSTLTIQRTQQEDSAVYLCASSSLGSGELFFGEGSRLTVL.

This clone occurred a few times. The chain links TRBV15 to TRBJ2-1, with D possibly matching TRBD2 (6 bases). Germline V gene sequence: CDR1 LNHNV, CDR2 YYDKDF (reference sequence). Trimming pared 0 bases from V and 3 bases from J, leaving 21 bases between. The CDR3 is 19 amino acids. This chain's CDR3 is CATSRDPRGTVGYYNEQFF. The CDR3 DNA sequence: TGTGCCACCAGCAGAGACCCACGGGGGACGGTGGGGTACTACAATGAGCAGTTCTTC.

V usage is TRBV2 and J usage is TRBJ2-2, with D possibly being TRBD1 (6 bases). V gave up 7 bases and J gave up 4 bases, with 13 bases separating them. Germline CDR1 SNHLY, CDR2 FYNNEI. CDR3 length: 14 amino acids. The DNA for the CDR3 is TGTGCCAGCATCAGGGGCCTTCGCACCGGGGAGCTGTTTTTT. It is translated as CASIRGLRTGELFF. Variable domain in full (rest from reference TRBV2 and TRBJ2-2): EPEVTQTPSHQVTQMGQEVILRCVPISNHLYFYWYRQILGQKVEFLVSFYNNEISEKSEIFDDQFSVERPDGSNFTLKIRSTKLEDSAMYFCASIRGLRTGELFFGEGSRLTVL.

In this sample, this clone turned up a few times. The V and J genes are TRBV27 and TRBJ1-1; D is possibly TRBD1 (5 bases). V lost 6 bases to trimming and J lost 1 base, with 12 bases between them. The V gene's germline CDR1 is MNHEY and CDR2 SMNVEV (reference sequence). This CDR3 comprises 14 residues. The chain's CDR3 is CASRAGGTNTEAFF. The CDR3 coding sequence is TGTGCCAGCAGGGCGGGGGGGACGAACACTGAAGCTTTCTTT.

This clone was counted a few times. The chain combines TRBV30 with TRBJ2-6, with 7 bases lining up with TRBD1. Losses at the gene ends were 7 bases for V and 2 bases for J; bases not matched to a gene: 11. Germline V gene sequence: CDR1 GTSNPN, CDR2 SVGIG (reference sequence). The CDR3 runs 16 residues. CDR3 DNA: TGTGCCTCAGGGACAGCAAGTTCCACTGGGGCCAACGTCCTGACTTTC. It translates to CASGTASSTGANVLTF.

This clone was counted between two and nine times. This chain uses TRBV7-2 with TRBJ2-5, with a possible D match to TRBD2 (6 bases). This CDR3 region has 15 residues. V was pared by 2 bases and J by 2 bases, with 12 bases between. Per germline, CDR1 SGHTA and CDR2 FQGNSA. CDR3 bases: TGTGCCAGCAGCTTACAGGCGGGACGACAAGAGACCCAGTACTTC. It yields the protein CASSLQAGRQETQYF.

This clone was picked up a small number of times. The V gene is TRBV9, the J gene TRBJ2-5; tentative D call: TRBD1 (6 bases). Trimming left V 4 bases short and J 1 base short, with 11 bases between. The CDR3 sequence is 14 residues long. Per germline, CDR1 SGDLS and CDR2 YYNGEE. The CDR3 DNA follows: TGTGCCAGCAGCATCGGCAGGGGCCAAGAGACCCAGTACTTC. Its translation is CASSIGRGQETQYF.

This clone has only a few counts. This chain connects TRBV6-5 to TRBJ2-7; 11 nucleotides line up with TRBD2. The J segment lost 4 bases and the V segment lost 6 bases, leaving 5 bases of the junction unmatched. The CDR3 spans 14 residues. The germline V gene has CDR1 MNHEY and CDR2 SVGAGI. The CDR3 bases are TGTGCCAGCAGCCGACTAGCGGGGTCATACGAGCAGTACGTC. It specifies CASSRLAGSYEQYV.

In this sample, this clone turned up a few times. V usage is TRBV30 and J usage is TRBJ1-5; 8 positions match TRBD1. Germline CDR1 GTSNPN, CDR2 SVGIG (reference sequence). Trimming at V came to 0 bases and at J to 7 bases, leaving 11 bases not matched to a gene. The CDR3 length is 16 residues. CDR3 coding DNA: TGTGCCTGGAGTGTACGGCAGGGGGCAGGTGGGCAGCCCCAGCATTTT. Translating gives CAWSVRQGAGGQPQHF.

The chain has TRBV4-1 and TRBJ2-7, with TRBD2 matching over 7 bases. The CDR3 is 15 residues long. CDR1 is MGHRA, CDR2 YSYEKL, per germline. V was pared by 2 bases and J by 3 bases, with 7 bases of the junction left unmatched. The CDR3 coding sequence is TGCGCCAGCAGCCAATTGGAGAGCGGGAACTACGAGCAGTACTTC. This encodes CASSQLESGNYEQYF.

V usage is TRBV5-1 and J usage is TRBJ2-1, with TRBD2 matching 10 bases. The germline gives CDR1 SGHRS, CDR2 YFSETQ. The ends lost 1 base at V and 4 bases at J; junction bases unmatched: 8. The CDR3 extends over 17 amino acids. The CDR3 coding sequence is TGCGCCAGCAGCTTGACTAGCGGGAATACCGTTTACAATGAGCAGTTCTTC. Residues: CASSLTSGNTVYNEQFF.